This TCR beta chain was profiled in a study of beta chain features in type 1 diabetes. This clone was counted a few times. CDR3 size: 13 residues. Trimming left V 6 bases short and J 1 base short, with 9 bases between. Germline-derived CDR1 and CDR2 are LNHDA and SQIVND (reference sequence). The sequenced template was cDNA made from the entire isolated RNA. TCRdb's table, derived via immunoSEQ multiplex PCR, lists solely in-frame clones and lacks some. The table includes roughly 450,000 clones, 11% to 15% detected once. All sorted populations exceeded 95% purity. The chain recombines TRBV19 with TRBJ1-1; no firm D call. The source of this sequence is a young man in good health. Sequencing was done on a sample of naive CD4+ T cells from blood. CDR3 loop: CASSKYKNTEAFF. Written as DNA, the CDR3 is TGTGCCAGTAGCAAATACAAGAACACTGAAGCTTTCTTT.